Shown below are 29 T cell receptor beta chains from a single sample sequenced in a study of OX40 agonist ivuxolimab in advanced cancers. Repertoires were generated with immunoSEQ multiplex PCR, while TCRdb's copy carries only in-frame clones and drops some. The sample comprises some 94,000 clones, 92% of which are singletons, and roughly 3.5% rests with the top ten. The material was CD4+ or CD8+ T cells sorted from blood, obtained in a trial of the OX40 agonist ivuxolimab. These receptor sequences come from an adult with an advanced solid tumor such as melanoma, head and neck, liver or kidney cancer.

The chain links TRBV27 to TRBJ2-1; no reliable D call. V was trimmed by 10 bases and J by 3 bases, leaving 4 bases between them. CDR3 size: 10 residues. The germline V gene has CDR1 MNHEY and CDR2 SMNVEV (reference sequence). CDR3 bases: TGTGCCACTGGCTACAATGAGCAGTTCTTC. It codes for CATGYNEQFF.

V usage is TRBV10-3 and J usage is TRBJ2-7, with D unresolved. Germline lookup yields CDR1 ENHRY and CDR2 SYGVKD. CDR3 size: 12 residues. V lost 2 bases, J lost 5 bases, and 7 bases lay in between. As DNA, the CDR3 is TGTGCCATCAGTGAGGAGGAGAACGAGCAGTACTTC. Translated: CAISEEENEQYF.

With respect to this clone: The same CDR3 arises from other DNA sequences in this sample as well. The V and J genes are TRBV5-6 and TRBJ2-7; no reliable D call. Trimming pared 0 bases from V and 2 bases from J, leaving 3 bases between. CDR3 length: 12 residues. Germline CDR1 and CDR2: SGHDT and YYEEEE. The CDR3 sequence is CASSLGTYEQYF. CDR3 DNA: TGTGCCAGCAGCTTGGGGACCTACGAGCAGTACTTC.

The rearrangement uses TRBV29-1 and TRBJ2-1; D gene unclear. CDR3 length: 14 amino acids. CDR1 and CDR2 (germline): SQVTM, ANQGSEA. Trimming removed 5 bases at V and 1 base at J, with 12 bases between. The CDR3 loop is CSVYWPTSYNEQFF. As DNA, the CDR3 is TGCAGCGTTTATTGGCCGACTTCCTACAATGAGCAGTTCTTC.

The chain recombines TRBV10-1 with TRBJ2-7, with D perhaps matching TRBD2 (5 bases). This CDR3 spans 13 amino acids. Germline V gene sequence: CDR1 WNHNN, CDR2 SYGVQD (reference sequence). Trimming left V 4 bases short and J 5 bases short, with 12 bases between. The CDR3 DNA is TGCGCCAGCAGTGTACTCCCCGGGAACGAGCAGTACTTC. Amino acids: CASSVLPGNEQYF.

The chain joins TRBV13 to TRBJ2-7; D uncertain. With 7 bases removed from V and 5 bases from J, the gap between germline ends came to 21 bases. The CDR3 loop spans 15 amino acids. Germline-derived CDR1 and CDR2 are PRHDT and FYEKMQ (reference sequence). The CDR3 here is CASTIRGYLNHEQYF. Here the CDR3 DNA reads TGTGCCAGCACCATCCGAGGCTACCTGAACCACGAGCAGTACTTC.

The gene calls are TRBV7-8 and TRBJ2-2, with TRBD1 matching 9 bases. The CDR3 is 18 residues long. Looked up from germline, CDR1 is SGHVS and CDR2 is FQNEAQ. V gave up 3 bases and J gave up 5 bases; unmatched junction bases: 13. CDR3 protein: CASSFPRSGQGRTGELFF. The CDR3 nucleotides are TGTGCCAGCAGCTTCCCAAGATCCGGACAGGGGAGGACCGGGGAGCTGTTTTTT.

The CDR3 DNA reads TGTGCCAGCAGCCCTATAGATAATTCACCCCTCCACTTT. Its translation is CASSPIDNSPLHF. This sequence joins TRBV7-6 and TRBJ1-6; D is uncertain. V dropped 5 bases and J dropped 5 bases, with 7 bases sitting between them. Germline V gene sequence: CDR1 SGHVS, CDR2 FNYEAQ. The CDR3 loop spans 13 amino acids. Looking up the rest from reference TRBV7-6 and TRBJ1-6 gives the full variable domain: GAGVSQSPRYKVTKRGQDVALRCDPISGHVSLYWYRQALGQGPEFLTYFNYEAQQDKSGLPNDRFSAERPEGSISTLTIQRTEQRDSAMYRCASSPIDNSPLHFGNGTRLTVT.

The chain joins TRBV7-2 to TRBJ2-5, with D possibly being TRBD1 (6 bases). The CDR3 extends over 16 amino acids. Trimming removed 5 bases from V and 2 bases from J, with 18 bases in between. The germline gives CDR1 SGHTA, CDR2 FQGNSA. CDR3: CASSPQDGTLQETQYF. In DNA form, the CDR3 reads TGTGCCAGCAGCCCGCAAGACGGGACATTACAAGAGACCCAGTACTTC.

The gene calls are TRBV10-2 and TRBJ2-1; the match to TRBD1 covers 9 bases. V shed 5 bases and J 5 bases; nucleotides not matched to a gene: 4. CDR3 length equals 14 residues. Germline V gene lookup returns CDR1 WSHSY and CDR2 SAAADI. CDR3 sequence reads: CASSTGQGHNEQFF. DNA of the CDR3: TGCGCCAGCAGTACGGGACAGGGCCACAATGAGCAGTTCTTC.

The chain uses TRBV27 and TRBJ2-1; the match to TRBD2 covers 9 bases. The ends lost 6 bases at V and 0 bases at J; junction bases unmatched: 3. The CDR3 runs 15 residues. Looked up from germline, CDR1 is MNHEY and CDR2 is SMNVEV (reference sequence). CDR3 sequence reads: CASRLAGSSYNEQFF. CDR3 DNA sequence: TGTGCCAGCAGACTAGCGGGCAGCTCCTACAATGAGCAGTTCTTC.

The V call is TRBV5-5, the J call TRBJ1-1, with no clear D. The germline gives CDR1 SGHKS, CDR2 YYEKEE (reference sequence). CDR3 length: 14 residues. Trimming left V 0 bases short and J 1 base short, with 7 bases between. The CDR3 reads CASSLGVANTEAFF. CDR3 bases: TGTGCCAGCAGCTTGGGGGTCGCGAACACTGAAGCTTTCTTT.

The chain recombines TRBV7-2 with TRBJ1-5; D is undetermined. The V gene lost 1 base and the J gene lost 6 bases, with 10 bases spanning the gap. CDR1 is SGHTA, CDR2 FQGNSA, per germline. The CDR3 spans 14 residues. The CDR3 region has the DNA TGTGCCAGCAGCTTAGAAGGTGGTCCTCAGCCCCAGCATTTT. Encoded protein: CASSLEGGPQPQHF.

The chain links TRBV29-1 to TRBJ2-2, with 7 nucleotides matching TRBD2. Germline V gives CDR1 SQVTM, CDR2 ANQGSEA. The CDR3 length is 17 residues. With V trimmed by 0 bases and J by 4 bases, 11 bases remained unmatched. CDR3 coding DNA: TGCAGCGTTGAAGATTATAACGATCTAGCGGCCACCGGGGAGCTGTTTTTT. Amino acids: CSVEDYNDLAATGELFF.

V is TRBV9 and J is TRBJ1-1, with 7 bases matching TRBD1. This CDR3 comprises 13 residues. Germline lookup yields CDR1 SGDLS and CDR2 YYNGEE. The J segment lost 3 bases and the V segment lost 4 bases, leaving 3 bases of the junction unmatched. The CDR3 nucleotides are TGTGCCAGCAGCACTGGGACAGACACTGAAGCTTTCTTT. Its protein product is CASSTGTDTEAFF.

The chain has TRBV13 and TRBJ2-3, with D unclear. This CDR3 is 15 amino acids long. V lost 5 bases and J lost 1, with 13 bases in between. Germline V lookup: CDR1 PRHDT, CDR2 FYEKMQ (reference sequence). The CDR3 loop is CASSLLVEGTDTQYF. CDR3 nucleotides: TGTGCCAGCAGCCTCTTGGTCGAGGGCACAGATACGCAGTATTTT.

The chain recombines TRBV6-1 with TRBJ2-7, with D uncertain. Looked up from germline, CDR1 is MNHNS and CDR2 is SASEGT. The CDR3 contains 15 residues. V gave up 3 bases and J gave up 3 bases, with 15 bases separating them. The CDR3 here is CASSEGNLRFYEQYF. In DNA, the CDR3 is TGTGCCAGCAGTGAGGGTAATTTGAGGTTCTACGAGCAGTACTTC.

The chain recombines TRBV7-9 with TRBJ2-1, with 7 bases identical to TRBD2. The germline CDR1 and CDR2 sequences are SEHNR and FQNEAQ (reference sequence). The CDR3 is 17 amino acids. The trim removed 0 bases at V and 7 bases at J, leaving 12 bases unmatched. CDR3 DNA: TGTGCCAGCAGCTTAGCGTGGGCGGGAGCCACTTGGAATGAGCAGTTCTTC. Its translation: CASSLAWAGATWNEQFF.

The chain couples TRBV6-1 to TRBJ2-3; possibly TRBD1 or TRBD2 for D (5 bases each). Germline CDR1 MNHNS, CDR2 SASEGT. This CDR3 region has 14 residues. With 3 bases removed from V and 4 bases from J, the gap between germline ends came to 11 bases. CDR3: CASSDWDGSDTQYF. The CDR3 DNA sequence: TGTGCCAGCAGTGATTGGGACGGTTCAGATACGCAGTATTTT.

The CDR3 spells CASSFTGIGELFF. The CDR3 nucleotides read TGTGCCAGCAGCTTTACAGGGATCGGGGAGCTGTTTTTT. V usage is TRBV6-6 and J usage is TRBJ2-2; weak D call: TRBD1 (6 bases). This CDR3 is 13 amino acids long. V was clipped by 6 bases and J by 7 bases, with 12 bases between them. Germline CDR1 is MNHNY and CDR2 is SVGAGI (reference sequence).

V and J are TRBV13 and TRBJ1-1, with D maybe TRBD1 (6 bases). V gave up 5 bases and J gave up 0 bases, with 13 bases separating them. Looked up from germline, CDR1 is PRHDT and CDR2 is FYEKMQ (reference sequence). CDR3 size: 15 residues. Here the CDR3 reads CASSTRTAVNTEAFF. DNA for the CDR3: TGTGCCAGCAGCACCCGGACAGCCGTGAACACTGAAGCTTTCTTT.

This clone has only one observation. This chain links TRBV27 with TRBJ2-7, with TRBD1 as a possible D gene (5 bases). The CDR3 totals 14 residues. With 2 bases removed from V and 3 bases from J, the gap between germline ends came to 11 bases. Germline CDR1 and CDR2: MNHEY and SMNVEV (reference sequence). The CDR3 reads CASSLGAPGYEQYF. In DNA form, the CDR3 reads TGTGCCAGCAGTTTAGGGGCCCCGGGCTACGAGCAGTACTTC.

The rearrangement links TRBV4-1 to TRBJ2-7, with 7 nucleotides matching TRBD1. This CDR3 spans 13 amino acids. CDR1 is MGHRA and CDR2 is YSYEKL in the germline V gene. Trimming removed 2 bases from V and 6 bases from J; junction bases left unmatched: 4. In DNA, the CDR3 is TGCGCCAGCAGCCAATCGGCAGGGGGCGAGCAGTACTTC. Translated, it gives CASSQSAGGEQYF.

The CDR3 bases are TGCGCCAGCTCTCGTACGGAACCTCTCCAAGAGACCCAGTACTTC. Protein product: CASSRTEPLQETQYF. The chain links TRBV5-1 to TRBJ2-5; D unresolved. Deletions cut 7 bases from V and 1 base from J, with 17 bases between. The CDR3 runs 15 residues. Per germline, CDR1 SGHRS and CDR2 YFSETQ.

V and J are TRBV27 and TRBJ2-1; 7 bases line up with TRBD1. Germline V lookup: CDR1 MNHEY, CDR2 SMNVEV (reference sequence). CDR3 length: 15 residues. With V trimmed by 3 bases and J by 8 bases, 10 bases remained unmatched. The DNA for the CDR3 is TGTGCCAGCAGTTTTCTCGACAGGGTGGCCGATGAGCAGTTCTTC. Amino acid sequence: CASSFLDRVADEQFF.

The rearrangement links TRBV7-8 to TRBJ1-4; unclear D gene. The CDR3 spans 17 residues. CDR1 SGHVS and CDR2 FQNEAQ come from the germline V gene. Trimming took 3 bases from V and 2 from J, leaving 16 bases between them. The CDR3: CASSFSTRRITNEKLFF. The DNA for the CDR3 is TGTGCCAGCAGCTTTTCCACCCGACGGATCACTAATGAAAAACTGTTTTTT.

The chain has TRBV29-1 and TRBJ2-7; D not certain. CDR3 length: 15 amino acids. Germline V gene data show CDR1 as SQVTM and CDR2 as ANQGSEA. Trimming stripped 3 bases from V and 2 bases from J, with 17 bases between. The CDR3 region has the DNA TGCAGCGTTGAGGACCCGATGACTTCCACCTACGAGCAGTACTTC. Translation gives CSVEDPMTSTYEQYF.

A word on this clone: Additional DNA sequences in this sample encode the identical CDR3. This rearrangement joins TRBV27 to TRBJ2-7; D gene unclear. Trimming stripped 2 bases from V and 7 bases from J, with 9 bases between. Germline V gene lookup returns CDR1 MNHEY and CDR2 SMNVEV (reference sequence). This CDR3 comprises 12 residues. CDR3 residues: CASSLGLGEQYF. The CDR3, as DNA: TGTGCCAGCAGTTTAGGGTTGGGAGAGCAGTACTTC.

This rearrangement joins TRBV5-4 to TRBJ1-2; D might be TRBD1 (5 bases). The CDR3 totals 13 residues. The germline CDR1 and CDR2 sequences are SGHNT and YYREEE (reference sequence). V was pared by 0 bases and J by 7 bases, with 10 bases between. The CDR3 reads CASSLGEGIGYTF. CDR3 DNA: TGTGCCAGCAGCTTGGGAGAGGGGATTGGCTACACCTTC.